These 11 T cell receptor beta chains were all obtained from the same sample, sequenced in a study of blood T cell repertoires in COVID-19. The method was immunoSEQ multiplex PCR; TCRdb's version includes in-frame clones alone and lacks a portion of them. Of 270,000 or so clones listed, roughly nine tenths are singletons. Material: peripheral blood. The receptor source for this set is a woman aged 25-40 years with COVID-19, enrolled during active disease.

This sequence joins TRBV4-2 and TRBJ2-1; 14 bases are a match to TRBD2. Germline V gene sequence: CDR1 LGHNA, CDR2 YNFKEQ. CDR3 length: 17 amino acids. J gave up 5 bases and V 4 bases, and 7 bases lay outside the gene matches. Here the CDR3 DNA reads TGTGCCAGCAGCCCCGTTGGACTAGCGGGGGGACACAATGAGCAGTTCTTC. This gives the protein CASSPVGLAGGHNEQFF.

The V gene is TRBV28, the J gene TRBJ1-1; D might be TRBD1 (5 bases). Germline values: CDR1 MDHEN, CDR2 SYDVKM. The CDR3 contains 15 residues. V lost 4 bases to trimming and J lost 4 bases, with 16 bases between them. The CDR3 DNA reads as TGTGCCAGCAGTTCCCCGGTGGGGCGCAGCACTGAAGCTTTCTTT. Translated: CASSSPVGRSTEAFF.

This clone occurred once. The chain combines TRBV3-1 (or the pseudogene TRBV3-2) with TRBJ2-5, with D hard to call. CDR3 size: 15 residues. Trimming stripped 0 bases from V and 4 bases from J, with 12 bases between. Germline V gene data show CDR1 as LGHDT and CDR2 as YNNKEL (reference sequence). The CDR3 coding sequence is TGTGCCAGCAGCCAAGATTCCGGCAGGCGAGAGACCCAGTACTTC. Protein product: CASSQDSGRRETQYF.

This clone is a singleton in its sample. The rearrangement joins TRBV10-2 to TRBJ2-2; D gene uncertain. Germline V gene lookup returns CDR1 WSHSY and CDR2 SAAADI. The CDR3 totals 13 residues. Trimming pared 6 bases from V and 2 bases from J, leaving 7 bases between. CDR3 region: CASSWANTGELFF. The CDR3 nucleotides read TGCGCCAGCAGCTGGGCCAACACCGGGGAGCTGTTTTTT.

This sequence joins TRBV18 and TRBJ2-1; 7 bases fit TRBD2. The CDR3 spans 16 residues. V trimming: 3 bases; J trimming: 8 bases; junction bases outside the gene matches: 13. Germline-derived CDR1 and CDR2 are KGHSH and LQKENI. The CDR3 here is CASSPRGGGAVDEQFF. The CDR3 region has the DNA TGTGCCAGCTCACCTCGTGGGGGAGGGGCGGTGGATGAGCAGTTCTTC.

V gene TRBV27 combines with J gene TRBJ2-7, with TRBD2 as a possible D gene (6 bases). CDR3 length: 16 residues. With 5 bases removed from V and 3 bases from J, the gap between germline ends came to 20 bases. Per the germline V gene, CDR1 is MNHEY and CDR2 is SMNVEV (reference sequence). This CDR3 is CASSPSWAGLIYEQYF. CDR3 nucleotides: TGTGCCAGCAGTCCCTCTTGGGCGGGGCTTATCTACGAGCAGTACTTC.

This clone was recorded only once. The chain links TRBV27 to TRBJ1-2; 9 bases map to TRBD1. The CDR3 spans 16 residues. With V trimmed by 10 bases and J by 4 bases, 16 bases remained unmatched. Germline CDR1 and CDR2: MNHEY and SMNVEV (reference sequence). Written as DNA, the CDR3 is TGTGCCACGAGACCCCACCCTGGGACAGGGCCCTATGGCTACACCTTC. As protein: CATRPHPGTGPYGYTF.

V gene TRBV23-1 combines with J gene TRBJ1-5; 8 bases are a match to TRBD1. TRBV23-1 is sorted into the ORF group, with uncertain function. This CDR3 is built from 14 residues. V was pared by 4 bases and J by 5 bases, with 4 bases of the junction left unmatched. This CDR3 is CASSPGQAYQPQHF. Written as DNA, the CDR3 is TGCGCCAGCAGTCCGGGACAGGCCTATCAGCCCCAGCATTTT.

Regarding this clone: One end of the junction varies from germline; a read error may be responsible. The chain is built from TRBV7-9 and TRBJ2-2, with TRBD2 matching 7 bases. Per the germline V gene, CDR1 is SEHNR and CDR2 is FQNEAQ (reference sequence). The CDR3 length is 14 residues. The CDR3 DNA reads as TGTGCCAGCAGCTTGACCGGGACTACCGCGGAGCTGTTTTTT. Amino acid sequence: CASSLTGTTAELFF.

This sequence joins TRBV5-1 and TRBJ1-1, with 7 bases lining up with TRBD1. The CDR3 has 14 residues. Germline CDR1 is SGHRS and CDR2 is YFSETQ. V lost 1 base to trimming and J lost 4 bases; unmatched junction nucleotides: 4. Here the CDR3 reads CASSLNPGGTEAFF. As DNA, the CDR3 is TGCGCCAGCAGCTTGAATCCAGGGGGCACTGAAGCTTTCTTT. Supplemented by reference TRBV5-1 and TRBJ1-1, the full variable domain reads KAGVTQTPRYLIKTRGQQVTLSCSPISGHRSVSWYQQTPGQGLQFLFEYFSETQRNKGNFPGRFSGRQFSNSRSEMNVSTLELGDSALYLCASSLNPGGTEAFFGQGTRLTVV.

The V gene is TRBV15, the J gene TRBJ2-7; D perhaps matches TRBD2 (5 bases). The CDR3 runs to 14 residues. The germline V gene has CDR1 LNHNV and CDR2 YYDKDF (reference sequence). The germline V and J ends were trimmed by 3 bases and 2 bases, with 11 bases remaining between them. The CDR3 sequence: CATSRGAGTYEQYF. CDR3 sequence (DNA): TGTGCCACCAGCAGGGGAGCAGGCACCTACGAGCAGTACTTC.